These 3 T cell receptor beta chains share one sample of origin, sequenced in a study of shared clonotypes between healthy human individuals. Using immunoSEQ multiplex PCR, the repertoire was profiled, and TCRdb retains in-frame clones only, with some absent. The sample lists over 400,000 clones, 65% to 85% occurring once. What was sequenced was PBMCs. These receptor sequences come from a woman in her forties in good health. Some clones in this sample may be carry-over from other donors' samples.

The genes are TRBV27 and TRBJ2-7, with TRBD2 as a possible D gene (6 bases). The CDR3 consists of 14 residues. Germline-derived CDR1 and CDR2 are MNHEY and SMNVEV (reference sequence). The V end was cut by 6 bases, the J end by 4 bases, with 16 bases between. The CDR3 DNA follows: TGTGCCAGCAGCCCCGGGGGTGGAGGATACGAGCAGTACTTC. It specifies CASSPGGGGYEQYF.

The chain has TRBV28 and TRBJ1-1; 8 bases are a match to TRBD1. The CDR3 extends over 15 amino acids. Germline V CDR1 and CDR2: MDHEN, SYDVKM. Trimming cost V 5 bases and J 4 bases; bases outside gene matches: 9. CDR3 loop: CASSPTGGSRTEAFF. The CDR3 bases are TGTGCCAGCAGTCCTACAGGGGGTTCACGCACTGAAGCTTTCTTT.

Turning to this clone: It differs at one base from a far larger clone, so likely a read error. The chain carries TRBV5-1 and TRBJ2-7; D is perhaps TRBD1 or TRBD2 (5 bases each). From germline, CDR1 is SGHRS and CDR2 YFSETQ. This CDR3 region has 14 residues. The CDR3 reads CASSLDGLGTEKYF. CDR3 coding DNA: TGCGCCAGCAGCTTGGACGGACTGGGGACCGAGAAGTACTTC.